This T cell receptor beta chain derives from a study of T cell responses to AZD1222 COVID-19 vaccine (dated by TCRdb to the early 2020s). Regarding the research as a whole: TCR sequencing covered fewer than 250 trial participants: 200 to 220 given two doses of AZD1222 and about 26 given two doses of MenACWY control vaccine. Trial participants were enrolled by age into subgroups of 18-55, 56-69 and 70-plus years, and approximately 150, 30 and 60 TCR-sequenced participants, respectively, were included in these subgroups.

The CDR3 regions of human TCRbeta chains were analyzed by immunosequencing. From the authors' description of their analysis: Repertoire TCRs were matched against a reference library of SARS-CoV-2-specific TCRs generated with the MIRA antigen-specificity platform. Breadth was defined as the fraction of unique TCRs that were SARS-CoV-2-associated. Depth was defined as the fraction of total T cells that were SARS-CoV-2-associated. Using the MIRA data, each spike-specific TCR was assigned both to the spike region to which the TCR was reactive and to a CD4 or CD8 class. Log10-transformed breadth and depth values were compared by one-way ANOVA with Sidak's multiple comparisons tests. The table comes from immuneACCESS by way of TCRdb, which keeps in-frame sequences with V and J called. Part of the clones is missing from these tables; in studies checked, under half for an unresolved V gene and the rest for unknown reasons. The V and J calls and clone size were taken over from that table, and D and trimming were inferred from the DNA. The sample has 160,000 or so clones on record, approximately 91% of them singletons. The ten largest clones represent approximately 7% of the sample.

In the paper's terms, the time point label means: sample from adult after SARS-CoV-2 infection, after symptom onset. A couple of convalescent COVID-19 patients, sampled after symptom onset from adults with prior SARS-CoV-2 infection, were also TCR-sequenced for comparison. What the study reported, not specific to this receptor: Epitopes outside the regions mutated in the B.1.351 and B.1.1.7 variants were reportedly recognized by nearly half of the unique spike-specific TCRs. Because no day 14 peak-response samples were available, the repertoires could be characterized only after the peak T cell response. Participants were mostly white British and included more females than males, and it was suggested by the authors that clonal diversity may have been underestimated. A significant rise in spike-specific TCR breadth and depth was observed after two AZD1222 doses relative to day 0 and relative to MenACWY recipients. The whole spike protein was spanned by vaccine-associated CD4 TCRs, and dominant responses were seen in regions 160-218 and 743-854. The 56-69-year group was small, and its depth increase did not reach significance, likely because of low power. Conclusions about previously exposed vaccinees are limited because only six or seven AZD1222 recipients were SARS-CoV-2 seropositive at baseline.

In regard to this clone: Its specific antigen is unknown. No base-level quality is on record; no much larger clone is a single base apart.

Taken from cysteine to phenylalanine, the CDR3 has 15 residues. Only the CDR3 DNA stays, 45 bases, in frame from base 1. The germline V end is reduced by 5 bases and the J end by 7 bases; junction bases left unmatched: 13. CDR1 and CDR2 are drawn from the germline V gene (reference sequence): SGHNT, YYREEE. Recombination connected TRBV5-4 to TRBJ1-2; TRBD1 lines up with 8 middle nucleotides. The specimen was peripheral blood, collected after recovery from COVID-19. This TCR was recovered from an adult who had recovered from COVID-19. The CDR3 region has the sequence CASSSTGGRASGYTF. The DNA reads TGTGCCAGCAGTTCCACAGGGGGAAGGGCCTCTGGCTACACCTTC.